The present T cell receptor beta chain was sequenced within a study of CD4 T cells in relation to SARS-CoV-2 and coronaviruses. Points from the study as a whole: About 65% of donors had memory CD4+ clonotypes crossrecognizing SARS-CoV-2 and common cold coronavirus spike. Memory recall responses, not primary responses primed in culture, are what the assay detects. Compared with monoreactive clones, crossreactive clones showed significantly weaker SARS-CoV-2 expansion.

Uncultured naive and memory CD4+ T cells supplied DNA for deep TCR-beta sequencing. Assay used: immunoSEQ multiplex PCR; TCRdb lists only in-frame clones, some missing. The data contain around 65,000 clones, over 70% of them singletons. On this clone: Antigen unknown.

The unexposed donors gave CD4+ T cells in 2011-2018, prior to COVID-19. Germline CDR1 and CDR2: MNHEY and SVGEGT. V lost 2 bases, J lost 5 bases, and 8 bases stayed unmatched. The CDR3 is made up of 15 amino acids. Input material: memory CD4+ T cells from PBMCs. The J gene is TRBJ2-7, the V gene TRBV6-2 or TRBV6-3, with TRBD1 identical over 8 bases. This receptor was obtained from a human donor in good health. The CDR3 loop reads CASSYRAGGLHEQYF. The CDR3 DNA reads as TGTGCCAGCAGTTACCGGGCAGGGGGCCTCCACGAGCAGTACTTC.